What follows are 6 T cell receptor beta chains derived from one specimen sequenced in a study of cytomegalovirus exposure and HLA in healthy donors. PCR employed 60 Vbeta and 13 Jbeta primers. The data were produced by immunoSEQ multiplex PCR, yet TCRdb's version contains in-frame clones alone and is incomplete. This table has about 170,000 clones, approximately 73% appearing once. The sequencing input was PBMCs. The receptors derive from a woman between 18 and 29 years old in good health and CMV-seropositive.

This chain joins TRBV9 and TRBJ1-5, with 8 bases lining up with TRBD1. CDR3 size: 14 residues. Germline loops: CDR1 SGDLS, CDR2 YYNGEE. Trimming took 6 bases from V and 8 from J; bases not matched to a gene: 10. The CDR3 sequence is CASTPGTGVEPQHF. As DNA, the CDR3 is TGTGCCAGCACCCCCGGGACAGGTGTAGAGCCCCAGCATTTT.

V is TRBV14 and J is TRBJ1-2; 8 bases align to TRBD1. CDR3 length: 15 residues. Losses at the gene ends were 0 bases for V and 5 bases for J; bases not matched to a gene: 5. The V gene's germline CDR1 is SGHDN and CDR2 FVKESK. CDR3 amino acids: CASSQEAGGGYGYTF. For the CDR3, the DNA is TGTGCCAGCAGCCAAGAGGCAGGGGGCGGATATGGCTACACCTTC.

There are a few counts of this clone. The sample carries other DNA sequences with the same CDR3. J is TRBJ2-2 and V is TRBV10-3; TRBD2 is a possible D gene (6 bases). Trimming took 6 bases from V and 4 from J, leaving 15 bases between them. The CDR3 loop spans 15 amino acids. Germline V gene data show CDR1 as ENHRY and CDR2 as SYGVKD. The chain's CDR3 is CAISLAASLTGELFF. CDR3 nucleotide sequence: TGTGCCATCAGCTTAGCGGCTAGCCTCACCGGGGAGCTGTTTTTT.

This clone was seen only once. The rearrangement joins TRBV5-3 to TRBJ1-5; D unclear. TRBV5-3 is assigned to the ORF class and has an uncertain function. The CDR3 is 14 amino acids. V was cut by 1 base and J by 0 bases, with 5 bases left in between. This CDR3 reads CARSLTDSNQPQHF. CDR3 coding DNA: TGTGCCAGAAGCTTGACAGATAGCAATCAGCCCCAGCATTTT.

The chain joins TRBV5-5 to TRBJ2-7; D might be TRBD1 (7 bases). Germline V gene data show CDR1 as SGHKS and CDR2 as YYEKEE (reference sequence). The CDR3 totals 15 residues. Trimming pared 1 base from V and 4 bases from J, leaving 15 bases between. The CDR3 DNA reads as TGTGCCAGCAGCTTGTATGAGCAGGGGGGATACGAGCAGTACTTC. It translates to CASSLYEQGGYEQYF.

This clone was observed a few times. The V and J genes are TRBV7-3 and TRBJ2-3; 8 positions agree with TRBD1. V lost 5 bases to trimming and J lost 5 bases; unmatched junction nucleotides: 15. CDR3 length equals 17 residues. Germline lookup yields CDR1 SGHTA and CDR2 FQGTGA. CDR3: CASSPLGDRSRRDTQYF. Here the CDR3 DNA reads TGTGCCAGCAGCCCATTGGGGGACAGGAGTCGCAGAGATACGCAGTATTTT.